The present T cell receptor beta chain was sequenced within a study of read filtering for tumor transcriptome and immune sequencing (dated by TCRdb to the early 2020s). Concerning the study at large: The cohort consisted of approximately 17 male and some 15 female patients, with a mean age of around 60 years and an age range of 47 to 80. TCR-region mapped reads per sample ranged from about 3.5 to 11 million with IR-seq versus only roughly 85 to 1273 with RNA-seq. By revised international staging, eight or nine patients were R-ISS I, 16 were R-ISS II and over 5 were R-ISS III. One of the main goals was to work out a read-filtering strategy for immune repertoire data, in particular whether clonotypes backed by only a single read should be removed. After DNase treatment, whole-transcriptome libraries were prepared using the TruSeq RNA Access Library Prep Kit. Using the same bone marrow samples, the study compared TCR repertoires obtained by targeted immune repertoire sequencing with those obtained by bulk whole-transcriptome sequencing.

Sequences MNHEY (CDR1) and SVGEGT (CDR2) are obtained from the germline V gene. The CDR3 runs 16 amino acids, cysteine and phenylalanine included. Of the read, only the CDR3 DNA is kept; its 48 bases are in frame from base 1. TCR libraries were constructed from approximately 360 ng RNA using the Immunoverse kit, and molecular barcoded adaptors covering alpha/delta and beta/gamma chains were employed. TCR library preparation was performed with the same RNA that was used for transcriptome sequencing. TCR libraries were sequenced on an Illumina HiSeq 4000 with 2 x 150 cycles. Regarding the original processing steps: TCR reads were aligned to human V, D, J and C references and assembled into CDR3 clonotypes with MiXCR, including quality filtering and error correction. The tcR package in R was used for analysis of clonotype counts and gene usage diversity. Raw mapping reads were checked after the RNA-seq reads had been mapped by STAR aligner version 2.5.3a onto the human GRCh37 genome. IR-seq fastq files were randomly downsampled with Seqtk 1.3 to test the effect of sequencing depth on detected clonotypes. TCRdb cleaned the public reads at Q25 with fastp, built clones with MiXCR and kept in-frame beta chains. Each CDR3 protein appears once, grouped with its most common genes and DNA. For this entry, the V and J calls and clone size follow TCRdb and not the study's own pipeline. In this sample the table shows approximately 150,000 distinct CDR3 sequences, around 14% of which occur a single time. 7% to 9% of the sample belongs to the ten largest clones.

Findings and caveats that apply to the study as a whole: The sorted CD138-negative fraction was composed of a mixed bone marrow immune population rather than of purified T cells. The correlation between IR-seq and RNA-seq shared clonotype proportions was increased by removal of single-read clonotypes. IR-seq captured clonotypes at much higher depth and more reliably than RNA-seq, and smaller IR-seq throughput sufficed to identify most shared clonotypes. Single-read clonotypes made up roughly 80% of clonotypes but only approximately 3.2% of total reads in IR-seq, compared with 65% to 75% of clonotypes and roughly 45% of reads in RNA-seq.

Every patient had bone marrow sampled at the time of active disease. Bone marrow mononuclear cells were isolated by Ficoll-Hypaque density gradient centrifugation. Myeloma plasma cells were removed and CD138-negative cells were collected by negative selection after labeling with CD138 magnetic microbeads on a MACS separator. Purity of the isolated cells was checked by flow cytometry on an Attune NxT using CD138 antibodies. Total RNA was extracted using TRIzol reagent and was quantified on a NanoDrop spectrophotometer. Paired RNA-seq and IR-seq were performed on each patient's CD138-negative bone marrow sample. In regard to this clonotype: There is no known antigen for this receptor. At one of its ends the junction is not consistent with the germline gene, which may arise from a read error.

Recombination connected TRBV6-2 or TRBV6-3 to TRBJ2-2, and TRBD1 aligns with 8 junction nucleotides. Sample: a population of CD138-negative cells sorted from bone marrow. The meaning of the sample's cell subset or site label: bone marrow mononuclear cells depleted of CD138+ plasma/myeloma cells by negative magnetic selection. The origin of this receptor is a donor at least 40 years old with multiple myeloma. The CDR3 region: CACSYSRTGNTGEPFF. The DNA sequence is as follows: TGTGCCTGCAGTTACTCGAGGACAGGGAACACCGGGGAGCCGTTTTTT.